Sequencing of this TCR beta chain was carried out in a study of blood T cell repertoires in COVID-19. Background on the study: Samples representing acute and convalescent COVID-19 were sourced from the United States, Italy and Spain. Sample material is recorded as cDNA or gDNA derived from T cells, B-cell-depleted T cells, or PBMCs.

Authors' processing steps: Estimates of nucleated cell counts were drawn from the amplification of reference gene primers. Clones were sequenced by immunoSEQ multiplex PCR, and TCRdb holds only the in-frame ones, with some missing. The V and J calls and clone size were taken over from that table, and D and trimming were inferred from the DNA. The sample lists 200,000 or so clones; 84% were seen once. This CDR3 comprises 16 residues. Losses at the gene ends were 3 bases for V and 0 bases for J; bases not matched to a gene: 7. Germline CDR1 SGHDT, CDR2 YYEEEE. The clonotype originates from a human donor in a cohort sampled during active COVID-19. This chain connects TRBV5-6 to TRBJ2-3; 7 positions match TRBD2. Sequencing used peripheral blood. The CDR3 region has the DNA TGTGCCAGCAGCTGGGGGGGTTCGGGGAGCACAGATACGCAGTATTTT. This encodes CASSWGGSGSTDTQYF. The variable domain in full, with the rest retrieved from reference TRBV5-6 and TRBJ2-3, is DAGVTQSPTHLIKTRGQQVTLRCSPKSGHDTVSWYQQALGQGPQFIFQYYEEEERQRGNFPDRFSGHQFPNYSSELNVNALLLGDSALYLCASSWGGSGSTDTQYFGPGTRLTVL.